Presented here are 5 T cell receptor beta chains from one specimen sequenced in a study of blood T cell repertoires in COVID-19. Method: immunoSEQ multiplex PCR; TCRdb's copy keeps in-frame clones and lacks some. This table holds 180,000 or so clones, about 91% found once. The sequenced sample consisted of peripheral blood. These receptors were taken from a woman aged 25 to 39 with acute or convalescent COVID-19.

The V gene is TRBV29-1, the J gene TRBJ2-7, with 7 bases aligning to TRBD2. Germline-derived CDR1 and CDR2 are SQVTM and ANQGSEA. V trimming: 6 bases; J trimming: 0 bases; junction bases outside the gene matches: 8. The CDR3 extends over 14 amino acids. DNA for the CDR3: TGCAGCGTCGGGGGGACGGGGAGCTCCTACGAGCAGTACTTC. Amino acids: CSVGGTGSSYEQYF.

This clone showed up just a few times. The rearrangement uses TRBV6-5 and TRBJ2-3; 9 bases map to TRBD1. Per the germline V gene, CDR1 is MNHEY and CDR2 is SVGAGI. V shed 11 bases, J shed 0 bases, and the junction held 9 bases outside the gene matches. This CDR3 is 15 amino acids long. This CDR3 is CAGGQGPSSTDTQYF. The DNA of the CDR3 is TGTGCCGGGGGACAGGGACCTTCTAGCACAGATACGCAGTATTTT.

This chain links TRBV5-5 with TRBJ1-4; D gene unclear. The CDR3 is 17 amino acids. V dropped 5 bases and J dropped 5 bases, with 22 bases sitting between them. Germline V lookup: CDR1 SGHKS, CDR2 YYEKEE (reference sequence). In DNA form, the CDR3 reads TGTGCCAGCAGTCGATTGGTATTGGCGGGTGAAAATGAAAAACTGTTTTTT. This encodes CASSRLVLAGENEKLFF.

The J gene is TRBJ2-7, the V gene TRBV6-5; TRBD1 is a possible D gene (5 bases). The CDR3 totals 11 residues. Germline V gene data show CDR1 as MNHEY and CDR2 as SVGAGI. With 5 bases removed from V and 7 bases from J, the gap between germline ends came to 9 bases. For the CDR3, the DNA is TGTGCCAGCAGTACTGGGGCGGAGCAGTACTTC. It yields the protein CASSTGAEQYF.

The CDR3 DNA follows: TGTGCCAGCAGTGTCAACAGGGGGCAAAATACGCAGTATTTT. As protein: CASSVNRGQNTQYF. This sequence joins TRBV2 and TRBJ2-3, with 9 bases aligning to TRBD1. Per germline, CDR1 SNHLY and CDR2 FYNNEI. The CDR3 totals 14 residues. Losses at the gene ends were 4 bases for V and 7 bases for J; bases not matched to a gene: 6.